The 13 T cell receptor beta chains below were found in one sample sequenced in a study of PD-1 blockade in mismatch repair-deficient tumors. This table comes from immunoSEQ multiplex PCR, and its TCRdb copy is limited to in-frame clones, with some not included. In the table there are under 50,000 clones, roughly 83% of which are singletons. The sequencing here drew on peripheral blood, taken 4 weeks after starting pembrolizumab. The receptors here all came from an adult with mismatch repair-deficient cancer.

In its sample, this clone was seen a few times. This rearrangement joins TRBV2 to TRBJ1-2, with D possibly being TRBD1 (6 bases). V was pared by 5 bases and J by 6 bases, with 10 bases between. From germline, CDR1 is SNHLY and CDR2 FYNNEI. CDR3 length: 12 residues. The CDR3 region is CASSSQGNGYTF. CDR3 nucleotide sequence: TGTGCCAGCAGTTCACAGGGTAATGGCTACACCTTC.

This clone was counted between two and nine times. V and J are TRBV6-1 and TRBJ1-2; D is perhaps TRBD1 (5 bases). The CDR3 consists of 15 residues. Looked up from germline, CDR1 is MNHNS and CDR2 is SASEGT. Trimming shortened V by 7 bases and J by 2 bases, and 17 bases separated the two germline ends. The CDR3 region is CASILQVFGNYGYTF. The DNA for the CDR3 is TGTGCCAGCATCCTACAGGTATTCGGAAACTATGGCTACACCTTC.

The chain has TRBV7-9 and TRBJ2-1; D could derive from TRBD1 or TRBD2 (5 bases each). Germline V lookup: CDR1 SEHNR, CDR2 FQNEAQ (reference sequence). This CDR3 comprises 16 residues. Trimming shortened V by 4 bases and J by 0 bases, and 13 bases separated the two germline ends. The CDR3 loop reads CASSSGAGSSYNEQFF. The CDR3 DNA sequence: TGTGCCAGCAGCTCCGGGGCCGGTAGCTCCTACAATGAGCAGTTCTTC.

The gene calls are TRBV28 and TRBJ2-5, with a possible D match to TRBD2 (5 bases). The V and J ends lost 4 bases and 6 bases respectively, with 21 bases between them. Germline V CDR1 and CDR2: MDHEN, SYDVKM. The CDR3 is 16 amino acids. CDR3 bases: TGTGCCAGCAGTTCCCCTTACAGCCACGGAGGCAAGACCCAGTACTTC. The encoded protein is CASSSPYSHGGKTQYF.

The table lists this clone with a count of one. J is TRBJ2-5 and V is TRBV18; the D is unclear. V was clipped by 6 bases and J by 2 bases, with 13 bases between them. Germline CDR1 and CDR2: KGHSH and LQKENI. This CDR3 is built from 14 residues. The CDR3 sequence: CASSKTEIQETQYF. The DNA of the CDR3 is TGTGCCAGCTCTAAGACGGAAATACAAGAGACCCAGTACTTC.

Relative to its sample, this clone is medium-sized. The gene calls are TRBV30 and TRBJ2-7; 10 nucleotides align to TRBD1. The V segment lost 1 base and the J segment 2 bases; nucleotides outside the gene matches: 5. Germline values: CDR1 GTSNPN, CDR2 SVGIG (reference sequence). The CDR3 covers 15 residues. DNA for the CDR3: TGTGCCTGGAGTGGGGGACAGGGGAACACCTACGAGCAGTACTTC. Protein product: CAWSGGQGNTYEQYF.

CDR3 sequence: CASSRDRPNEKLFF. The CDR3 DNA is TGTGCCAGCAGCCGGGACAGGCCTAATGAAAAACTGTTTTTT. J is TRBJ1-4 and V is TRBV28; 8 bases align to TRBD1. This CDR3 region has 14 residues. CDR1 and CDR2 (germline): MDHEN, SYDVKM. V lost 6 bases, J lost 3 bases, and 3 bases stayed unmatched. Full variable domain (remainder filled in from reference TRBV28 and TRBJ1-4): DVKVTQSSRYLVKRTGEKVFLECVQDMDHENMFWYRQDPGLGLRLIYFSYDVKMKEKGDIPEGYSVSREKKERFSLILESASTNQTSMYLCASSRDRPNEKLFFGSGTQLSVL.

A few counts support this clone. The genes are TRBV11-2 and TRBJ1-4; D perhaps matches TRBD1 (5 bases). This CDR3 comprises 18 residues. Trimming shortened V by 4 bases and J by 0 bases, and 18 bases separated the two germline ends. Germline CDR1 and CDR2: SGHAT and FQNNGV. The CDR3 loop reads CASSSPGPTSPTNEKLFF. CDR3 bases: TGTGCCAGCAGCTCCCCGGGACCAACGAGTCCAACTAATGAAAAACTGTTTTTT.

The chain's CDR3 is CASSPLPTTGELFF. In nucleotides, the CDR3 is TGTGCCAGCAGCCCGCTCCCAACCACCGGGGAGCTGTTTTTT. This chain connects TRBV14 to TRBJ2-2; no clear D. Between the trimmed V and J ends, which lost 4 bases and 4 bases, there was a span of 10 bases. Germline V gives CDR1 SGHDN, CDR2 FVKESK. The CDR3 consists of 14 residues.

V and J are TRBV27 and TRBJ2-7, with 12 nucleotides matching TRBD2. In germline, CDR1 is MNHEY, CDR2 SMNVEV (reference sequence). The trim removed 4 bases at V and 10 bases at J, leaving 2 bases unmatched. The CDR3 consists of 12 residues. For the CDR3, the DNA is TGTGCCAGCAGTTCGGGACTAGCGGGCCAGTACTTC. This encodes CASSSGLAGQYF.

This chain joins TRBV5-4 and TRBJ2-3; TRBD2 agrees at 9 bases. The CDR3 runs to 20 residues. With 0 bases clipped from V and 3 bases from J, the junction kept 17 bases outside the gene matches. The germline gives CDR1 SGHNT, CDR2 YYREEE (reference sequence). For the CDR3, the DNA is TGTGCCAGCAGCTTGGTGGGTAGCGGGAGAAGTCAGGTCATGACAGATACGCAGTATTTT. It codes for CASSLVGSGRSQVMTDTQYF.

The chain employs TRBV9 and TRBJ1-1; no clear D gene. Germline loops: CDR1 SGDLS, CDR2 YYNGEE. This CDR3 comprises 14 residues. With 0 bases removed from V and 2 bases from J, the gap between germline ends came to 8 bases. CDR3 nucleotides: TGTGCCAGCAGCGTAGACGGCGATAACACTGAAGCTTTCTTT. It yields the protein CASSVDGDNTEAFF.

Note on this clone: This CDR3 is also generated by other DNA sequences in the sample. The V and J genes are TRBV5-1 and TRBJ2-3; TRBD2 matches at 14 bases. V lost 2 bases and J lost 3; bases outside the gene matches: 2. Looked up from germline, CDR1 is SGHRS and CDR2 is YFSETQ. This CDR3 spans 16 amino acids. The CDR3 bases are TGCGCCAGCAGCTTAGGGACTAGCGGGAGTACAGATACGCAGTATTTT. This sequence encodes CASSLGTSGSTDTQYF.